This T cell receptor beta chain was captured in a study of a mutant IDH1 vaccine in newly diagnosed glioma. At the level of the study: The patients were given eight vaccinations, one each in weeks 1, 3, 5, 7, 11, 15, 19 and 23. Patients received vaccination from 4-6 weeks after radiotherapy alone, or with temozolomide cycles. Most patients had received both radiotherapy and temozolomide, the prior options being radiotherapy, temozolomide, or both.

A note on this clone: The antigen is unknown.

Described time point: week 11, during vaccination. One vaccine dose held 300 ug of mutant IDH1 20-mer peptide and came with topical imiquimod. Clones were sequenced by immunoSEQ multiplex PCR, and TCRdb holds only the in-frame ones, with some missing. Among about 67,000 clones listed, about 88% were seen once. Sequenced here: PBMCs, sampled from a glioma patient whose treatment included an IDH1 peptide vaccine. This TCR was recovered from a man in his forties with glioma.

The CDR3 DNA is TGTGCCAGCACGGTAGATACGCAGTATTTT. Translation gives CASTVDTQYF. This chain uses TRBV2 with TRBJ2-3; D gene unclear. Deletions cut 7 bases from V and 5 bases from J, with 4 bases between. CDR1 is SNHLY, CDR2 FYNNEI, per germline. CDR3 size: 10 residues.